These 28 T cell receptor beta chains originate from one sample sequenced in a study of cytomegalovirus exposure and HLA in healthy donors. The PCR used 60 Vbeta and 13 Jbeta primers. The assay was immunoSEQ multiplex PCR, and TCRdb's table has in-frame clones only and misses some. The table lists around 110,000 clones, around 74% of them singletons, with about 1.6% in the top ten. Material for sequencing was PBMCs. The origin of the receptors is a woman aged 18-29 years in good health and CMV-seronegative.

V is TRBV7-8 and J is TRBJ2-5, with 11 bases fitting TRBD2. With 1 base clipped from V and 2 bases from J, the junction kept 12 bases outside the gene matches. Germline assignment: CDR1 SGHVS and CDR2 FQNEAQ. The CDR3 sequence is 19 residues long. The CDR3 loop is CASSLDGLTPSGGQETQYF. The CDR3 nucleotides read TGTGCCAGCAGCTTAGATGGCCTTACCCCTAGCGGGGGGCAAGAGACCCAGTACTTC.

The genes are TRBV5-4 and TRBJ1-1, with 7 bases fitting TRBD1. Germline CDR1 reads SGHNT; CDR2 reads YYREEE (reference sequence). CDR3 length equals 15 residues. The V and J ends lost 4 bases and 0 bases, in that order; junction bases with no gene match: 6. CDR3 bases: TGTGCCAGCAGCCAGGGGGGATCGATGAACACTGAAGCTTTCTTT. As protein: CASSQGGSMNTEAFF.

The V call is TRBV28, the J call TRBJ1-4; tentatively, D is TRBD1 (5 bases). Between the trimmed V and J ends, which lost 7 bases and 1 base, there was a span of 16 bases. This CDR3 has 16 amino acids. Germline V gene sequence: CDR1 MDHEN, CDR2 SYDVKM. This CDR3 is CASISWGGRTNEKLFF. The DNA for the CDR3 is TGTGCCAGCATCTCTTGGGGGGGTAGAACTAATGAAAAACTGTTTTTT.

V usage is TRBV28 and J usage is TRBJ1-5; D is ambiguous. The CDR3 sequence is 14 residues long. Germline V CDR1 and CDR2: MDHEN, SYDVKM. V lost 6 bases to trimming and J lost 5 bases, with 14 bases between them. CDR3 nucleotides: TGTGCCAGCAGCTCGGGAGCCCAGTATCAGCCCCAGCATTTT. The encoded protein is CASSSGAQYQPQHF.

This chain connects TRBV9 to TRBJ1-1, with D perhaps TRBD1 (6 bases). The germline gives CDR1 SGDLS, CDR2 YYNGEE. The CDR3 runs 13 residues. V was pared by 2 bases and J by 5 bases, with 10 bases between. DNA for the CDR3: TGTGCCAGCAGCGTCATTAGGGGGACTGAAGCTTTCTTT. Its protein product is CASSVIRGTEAFF.

V is TRBV27 and J is TRBJ1-5, with 7 positions matching TRBD1. The germline V gene encodes CDR1 MNHEY and CDR2 SMNVEV (reference sequence). Germline trimming cut 5 bases from V and 10 bases from J; bases unmatched to any gene: 14. The length of the CDR3 is 15 residues. CDR3 loop: CASSPVRGESIPQHF. In DNA form, the CDR3 reads TGTGCCAGCAGTCCTGTCAGGGGGGAGAGTATCCCCCAGCATTTT.

The V gene is TRBV7-6, the J gene TRBJ1-2, with D tentatively TRBD1 (6 bases). Trimming pared 4 bases from V and 6 bases from J, leaving 21 bases between. CDR3 length equals 16 residues. Germline loops: CDR1 SGHVS, CDR2 FNYEAQ. The CDR3 sequence: CASSSSPRGNENGYTF. CDR3 nucleotide sequence: TGTGCCAGCAGCTCGTCCCCCAGGGGAAACGAAAATGGCTACACCTTC.

The rearrangement joins TRBV29-1 to TRBJ1-4; D remains unclear. Germline loops: CDR1 SQVTM, CDR2 ANQGSEA. This CDR3 is built from 14 residues. Deletions cut 7 bases from V and 10 bases from J, with 22 bases between. This CDR3 reads CSGYSEASLGKLFF. CDR3 bases: TGCAGCGGGTATTCAGAGGCGAGTCTTGGAAAACTGTTTTTT.

The chain joins TRBV5-1 to TRBJ2-2, with TRBD2 matching 7 bases. Germline values: CDR1 SGHRS, CDR2 YFSETQ. The CDR3 runs to 15 residues. J was trimmed by 7 bases and V by 0 bases; bases with no gene match: 6. CDR3 nucleotides: TGCGCCAGCAGCTTGGGACTAGCTGGAAGCGGGGAGCTGTTTTTT. This encodes CASSLGLAGSGELFF.

This sequence joins TRBV30 and TRBJ2-3, with 8 positions matching TRBD2. Germline trimming cut 0 bases from V and 6 bases from J; bases unmatched to any gene: 8. Germline CDR1 and CDR2: GTSNPN and SVGIG (reference sequence). This CDR3 comprises 15 residues. The CDR3 loop reads CAWSVAAGVGDTQYF. CDR3 coding DNA: TGTGCCTGGAGTGTAGCAGCGGGGGTAGGTGATACGCAGTATTTT.

V gene TRBV27 combines with J gene TRBJ2-7; a possible D gene is TRBD1 (6 bases). Germline CDR1 reads MNHEY; CDR2 reads SMNVEV (reference sequence). The CDR3 covers 15 residues. V shed 5 bases and J shed 2 bases, with 16 bases lying between them. Here the CDR3 reads CASSPGTGTPYEQYF. In DNA form, the CDR3 reads TGTGCCAGCAGTCCCGGCACAGGGACCCCCTACGAGCAGTACTTC.

The chain links TRBV6-1 to TRBJ1-5; maybe TRBD1 (6 bases). Germline V CDR1 and CDR2: MNHNS, SASEGT. Trimming removed 6 bases from V and 7 bases from J, with 19 bases in between. This CDR3 is built from 15 residues. This chain's CDR3 is CASSSDRLGGQPQHF. The CDR3 DNA is TGTGCCAGCAGCTCAGACAGGCTCGGTGGGCAGCCCCAGCATTTT.

J is TRBJ2-3 and V is TRBV7-9; TRBD2 aligns across 7 bases. With 3 bases clipped from V and 1 base from J, the junction kept 4 bases outside the gene matches. The CDR3 is 15 amino acids. The germline gives CDR1 SEHNR, CDR2 FQNEAQ (reference sequence). Here the CDR3 reads CASSFLSGGTDTQYF. The DNA of the CDR3 is TGTGCCAGCAGCTTCCTCAGCGGGGGCACAGATACGCAGTATTTT.

This clone has just one count. The chain couples TRBV28 to TRBJ1-2; D is ambiguous. Deletions cut 4 bases from V and 5 bases from J, with 5 bases between. This CDR3 has 11 amino acids. Germline V gene sequence: CDR1 MDHEN, CDR2 SYDVKM. The CDR3 is CASSWAYGYTF. The CDR3 coding sequence is TGTGCCAGCAGTTGGGCGTATGGCTACACCTTC.

V is TRBV30 and J is TRBJ2-3; 8 nucleotides match TRBD2. Germline-derived CDR1 and CDR2 are GTSNPN and SVGIG (reference sequence). The CDR3 is 12 residues long. The CDR3 reads CAAGENTDTQYF. As DNA, the CDR3 is TGTGCAGCGGGGGAGAACACAGATACGCAGTATTTT.

This clone was observed a few times. The chain employs TRBV7-8 and TRBJ2-7, with D possibly being TRBD1 (6 bases). Germline-derived CDR1 and CDR2 are SGHVS and FQNEAQ. This CDR3 is 17 amino acids long. V lost 5 bases to trimming and J lost 4 bases, with 24 bases between them. The CDR3 reads CASSVSMEGQRLYEQYF. The CDR3 nucleotides read TGTGCCAGCAGCGTCAGCATGGAAGGACAGCGTCTTTACGAGCAGTACTTC.

The rearrangement joins TRBV6-5 to TRBJ2-7, with D maybe TRBD1 (6 bases). Trimming pared 6 bases from V and 7 bases from J, leaving 16 bases between. The CDR3 has 13 amino acids. The germline CDR1 and CDR2 sequences are MNHEY and SVGAGI. The CDR3: CASSYRVTGEQYF. CDR3 nucleotide sequence: TGTGCCAGCAGCTACAGGGTTACAGGGGAGCAGTACTTC.

A note on this clone: An end of the junction does not agree with germline; a read error may underlie this. The chain is built from TRBV5-1 and TRBJ2-3; 8 bases line up with TRBD2. Looked up from germline, CDR1 is SGHRS and CDR2 is YFSETQ. This CDR3 spans 17 amino acids. The CDR3 bases are TGTGCCAGCAGCTCTGGAGGTAGCGGGACTAGCACAGATACGCAGTATTTT. Residues: CASSSGGSGTSTDTQYF.

The rearrangement uses TRBV28 and TRBJ1-2, with D perhaps TRBD1 (6 bases). Per germline, CDR1 MDHEN and CDR2 SYDVKM. V lost 5 bases and J 4 bases, leaving 14 bases between the germline ends. CDR3 length equals 14 residues. CDR3 in amino acids: CASSNTGTIYGYTF. CDR3 coding DNA: TGTGCCAGCAGTAACACCGGGACAATCTATGGCTACACCTTC.

In this sample, this clone turned up once. The chain employs TRBV2 and TRBJ1-2; D unclear. The CDR3 is 12 residues long. CDR1 is SNHLY, CDR2 FYNNEI, per germline. The V end lost 4 bases, the J end lost 8 bases, and 11 bases lay between the germline ends. CDR3 protein: CASSVGRGGYTF. The CDR3 bases are TGTGCCAGCAGTGTAGGCCGGGGAGGCTACACCTTC.

V is TRBV9 and J is TRBJ1-5; D not resolved. With 3 bases removed from V and 8 bases from J, the gap between germline ends came to 12 bases. The V gene's germline CDR1 is SGDLS and CDR2 YYNGEE. This CDR3 has 13 residues. The CDR3 is CASSATSSEPQHF. CDR3 nucleotide sequence: TGTGCCAGCAGCGCGACGTCCAGCGAGCCCCAGCATTTT.

V and J are TRBV6-6 and TRBJ1-5; D perhaps matches TRBD1 (5 bases). The ends were cut back, 5 bases at V and 7 bases at J, with 12 bases in the middle. Germline CDR1 reads MNHNY; CDR2 reads SVGAGI (reference sequence). This CDR3 has 13 residues. CDR3 loop: CASSQGIRQPQHF. The CDR3 DNA is TGTGCCAGCAGTCAGGGTATCAGGCAGCCCCAGCATTTT.

This clone was counted between two and nine times. J is TRBJ2-7 and V is TRBV2; no clear D gene. CDR3 length equals 12 residues. Germline V gene sequence: CDR1 SNHLY, CDR2 FYNNEI. Trimming stripped 4 bases from V and 1 base from J, with 5 bases between. CDR3 sequence (DNA): TGTGCCAGCAGTGGTCAATCCTACGAGCAGTACTTC. This translates into CASSGQSYEQYF.

V gene TRBV18 combines with J gene TRBJ2-1; 7 bases match TRBD1. The CDR3 covers 18 residues. Germline CDR1 and CDR2: KGHSH and LQKENI. J lost 2 bases, V lost 3 bases, and 13 bases had no gene match. The CDR3 DNA sequence: TGTGCCAGCTCACCGGTAGGTCGTAGACAGGGACCCTACAATGAGCAGTTCTTC. It yields the protein CASSPVGRRQGPYNEQFF.

Written as DNA, the CDR3 is TGTGCCAGCAGCCCGAGGTGGGACAGGGGGCCGGGCACTGAAGCTTTCTTT. It is translated as CASSPRWDRGPGTEAFF. V usage is TRBV9 and J usage is TRBJ1-1; 12 nucleotides line up with TRBD1. The V segment lost 4 bases and the J segment 4 bases; nucleotides outside the gene matches: 11. The CDR3 sequence is 17 residues long. The germline V gene has CDR1 SGDLS and CDR2 YYNGEE.

This chain joins TRBV9 and TRBJ2-5; 9 bases line up with TRBD1. The CDR3 runs to 15 residues. V was pared by 0 bases and J by 4 bases, with 4 bases of the junction left unmatched. Germline V gives CDR1 SGDLS, CDR2 YYNGEE. For the CDR3, the DNA is TGTGCCAGCAGCGTAGCCTGGGGACAGGGAGAGACCCAGTACTTC. Residues: CASSVAWGQGETQYF.

In its sample, this clone was seen once. CDR3 coding DNA: TGTGCCAGCAGCTTTGGGCAGGGGGAGAACACTGAAGCTTTCTTT. It specifies CASSFGQGENTEAFF. The gene calls are TRBV7-8 and TRBJ1-1; TRBD1 matches at 7 bases. The germline V gene encodes CDR1 SGHVS and CDR2 FQNEAQ. V trimming: 3 bases; J trimming: 1 base; junction bases outside the gene matches: 5. The CDR3 loop spans 15 amino acids.

The chain uses TRBV5-5 and TRBJ2-7, with TRBD2 matching 9 bases. Germline V gives CDR1 SGHKS, CDR2 YYEKEE (reference sequence). V dropped 0 bases and J dropped 0; count of bases not matched to a gene: 13. This CDR3 comprises 19 residues. The CDR3 DNA sequence: TGTGCCAGCAGCTTGGAGCCCGTTCTAAGCGGGGGGAGCTCCTACGAGCAGTACTTC. The encoded protein is CASSLEPVLSGGSSYEQYF.